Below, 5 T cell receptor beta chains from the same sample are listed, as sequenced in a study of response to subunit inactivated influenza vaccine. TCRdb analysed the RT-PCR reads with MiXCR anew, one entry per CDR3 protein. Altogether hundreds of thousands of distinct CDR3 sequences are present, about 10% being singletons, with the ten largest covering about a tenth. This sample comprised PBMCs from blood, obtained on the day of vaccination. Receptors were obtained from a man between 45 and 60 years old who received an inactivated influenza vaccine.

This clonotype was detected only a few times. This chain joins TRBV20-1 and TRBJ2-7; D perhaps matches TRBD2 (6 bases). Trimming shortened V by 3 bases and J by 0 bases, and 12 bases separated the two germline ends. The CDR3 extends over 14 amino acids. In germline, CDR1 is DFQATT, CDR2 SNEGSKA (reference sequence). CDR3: CSASGGAPSYEQYF. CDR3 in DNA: TGCAGTGCTAGTGGAGGGGCTCCCTCCTACGAGCAGTACTTC.

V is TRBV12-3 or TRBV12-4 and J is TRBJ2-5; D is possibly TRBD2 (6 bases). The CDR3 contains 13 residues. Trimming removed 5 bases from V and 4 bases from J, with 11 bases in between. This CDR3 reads CASSTGLRETQYF. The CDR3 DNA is TGTGCCAGCAGTACGGGACTTCGAGAGACCCAGTACTTC.

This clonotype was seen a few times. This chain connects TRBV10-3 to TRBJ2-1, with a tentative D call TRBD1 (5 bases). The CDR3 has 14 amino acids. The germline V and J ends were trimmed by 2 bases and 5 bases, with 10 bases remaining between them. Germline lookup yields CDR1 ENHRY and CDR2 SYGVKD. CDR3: CAISEEDRNNEQFF. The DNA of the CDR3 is TGTGCCATCAGTGAGGAAGACAGAAACAATGAGCAGTTCTTC.

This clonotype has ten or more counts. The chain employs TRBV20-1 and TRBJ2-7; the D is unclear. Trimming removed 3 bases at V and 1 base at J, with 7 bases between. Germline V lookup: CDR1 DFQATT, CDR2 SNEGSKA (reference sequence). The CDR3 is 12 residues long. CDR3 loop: CSASRESYEQYF. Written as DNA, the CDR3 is TGCAGTGCTAGTAGGGAATCCTACGAGCAGTACTTC.

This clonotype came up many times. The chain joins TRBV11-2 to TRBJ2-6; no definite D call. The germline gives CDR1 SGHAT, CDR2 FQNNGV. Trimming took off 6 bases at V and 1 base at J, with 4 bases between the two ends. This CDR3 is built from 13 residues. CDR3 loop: CASRGSGANVLTF. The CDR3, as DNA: TGTGCCAGCAGGGGTTCTGGGGCCAACGTCCTGACTTTC.